This TCR beta chain was profiled in a study of monozygotic twins with inflammatory bowel disease. Findings and caveats of the study: Extra variability in the repertoires of patients may have come from differing immunosuppressive treatments.

Germline CDR1 and CDR2: SGHRS and YFSETQ. The CDR3 consists of 14 residues. Donors each gave over 2 ml of blood. On this clonotype itself: What it binds is unknown.

TCRdb re-called the 5' RACE reads and catalogs CDR3 proteins one per entry, DNA excluded. Here the sample table reports 210,000 or so distinct CDR3 sequences. The sample was blood. J is TRBJ1-5 and V is TRBV5-1; there is no DNA to check the TCRdb D call of TRBD1. The receptor was isolated from a human donor with ulcerative colitis or Crohn's disease, or a healthy co-twin of an affected twin (not recorded which). CDR3 sequence reads: CASSLGQGGEPQHF.